These 32 T cell receptor beta chains were all obtained from the same sample, sequenced in a study of shared clonotypes between healthy human individuals. Assay used: immunoSEQ multiplex PCR; TCRdb lists only in-frame clones, some missing. The top ten hold roughly 0.13% of the sample, which has just over 2,000,000 clones, 95% seen once. Sequenced material: naive CD4+ T cells sorted from blood. Subset described: CD45RA+ positively selected. Receptors originate from a man younger than 35 in good health.

A word on this clone: One junction end does not reproduce the germline sequence, and a read error may be involved. The genes are TRBV7-7 and TRBJ2-3; 12 nucleotides align to TRBD2. Germline CDR1 SSHAT, CDR2 FNYEAQ (reference sequence). The CDR3 has 17 amino acids. CDR3 protein: CASSLRVPGLAGDTQYF. CDR3 bases: TGTGCTAGCAGCTTAAGAGTCCCGGGACTAGCGGGAGATACGCAGTATTTT.

This rearrangement joins TRBV10-3 to TRBJ2-3; a weak D match, TRBD2 (5 bases). Deletions cut 2 bases from V and 2 bases from J, with 11 bases between. Germline-derived CDR1 and CDR2 are ENHRY and SYGVKD. The CDR3 contains 15 residues. In nucleotides, the CDR3 is TGTGCCATCAGTGAGATTAGCGCAAACACAGATACGCAGTATTTT. Protein sequence: CAISEISANTDTQYF.

The CDR3 loop reads CASSNTRGGANVLTF. The CDR3 DNA sequence: TGTGCCAGCTCAAACACCCGCGGAGGGGCCAACGTCCTGACTTTC. The chain links TRBV18 to TRBJ2-6, with unresolved D. Trimming pared 5 bases from V and 4 bases from J, leaving 12 bases between. Looked up from germline, CDR1 is KGHSH and CDR2 is LQKENI. This CDR3 contains 15 residues.

The genes are TRBV2 and TRBJ2-3; no definite D call. V lost 6 bases and J 4 bases, leaving 5 bases between the germline ends. The CDR3 length is 11 residues. CDR1 and CDR2 from the germline V gene are SNHLY and FYNNEI. CDR3 loop: CASRWADTQYF. CDR3 nucleotide sequence: TGTGCCAGCAGATGGGCAGATACGCAGTATTTT.

V and J are TRBV18 and TRBJ2-1; 9 positions match TRBD2. V was clipped by 3 bases and J by 2 bases; unmatched bases: 5. The CDR3 loop spans 16 amino acids. Germline V gene data show CDR1 as KGHSH and CDR2 as LQKENI. CDR3 in amino acids: CASSPSAGGTYNEQFF. The CDR3 region has the DNA TGTGCCAGCTCACCCTCCGCGGGAGGGACCTACAATGAGCAGTTCTTC.

V gene TRBV5-8 combines with J gene TRBJ2-7; 11 nucleotides agree with TRBD1. V lost 4 bases, J lost 2 bases, and 8 bases stayed unmatched. The CDR3 is made up of 16 amino acids. Germline CDR1 is SGHTS and CDR2 is YDEGEE. The CDR3 region has the DNA TGTGCCAGCAGCGGGGGACCGGGACAGGGGGCCTACGAGCAGTACTTC. Translated, it gives CASSGGPGQGAYEQYF.

The chain combines TRBV11-2 with TRBJ1-1, with D maybe TRBD1 (6 bases). V gave up 5 bases and J gave up 4 bases, with 20 bases separating them. Germline loops: CDR1 SGHAT, CDR2 FQNNGV. The CDR3 sequence is 16 residues long. CDR3 region: CASSPTQTGSTTEAFF. CDR3 DNA sequence: TGTGCCAGCAGCCCCACCCAGACAGGATCGACCACTGAAGCTTTCTTT.

V is TRBV5-6 and J is TRBJ2-5, with 8 bases matching TRBD1. Per the germline V gene, CDR1 is SGHDT and CDR2 is YYEEEE. The trim removed 4 bases at V and 5 bases at J, leaving 10 bases unmatched. This CDR3 region has 15 residues. CDR3 nucleotides: TGTGCCAGCAGCCCCGAGGTGGGGACAGGCGAGACCCAGTACTTC. Residues: CASSPEVGTGETQYF.

The chain joins TRBV7-9 to TRBJ2-7; 8 bases line up with TRBD1. After removal of 7 bases from V and 7 bases from J, the junction contained 15 bases not matched to a gene. Germline CDR1 is SEHNR and CDR2 is FQNEAQ (reference sequence). The CDR3 loop spans 15 amino acids. CDR3 coding DNA: TGTGCCAGCACCTCCGGGACAGGAGGGATCGGGGAGCAGTACTTC. This encodes CASTSGTGGIGEQYF.

This clone was recorded only once. The V call is TRBV2, the J call TRBJ2-5; no clear D. CDR3 length: 13 residues. CDR1 is SNHLY, CDR2 FYNNEI, per germline. The V end was cut by 1 base, the J end by 7 bases, with 10 bases between. DNA for the CDR3: TGTGCCAGCAGTGAAGAGGTAGCCGGGACCCAGTACTTC. This encodes CASSEEVAGTQYF.

The chain employs TRBV19 and TRBJ1-1; TRBD1 matches at 9 bases. V lost 3 bases, J lost 1 base, and 3 bases stayed unmatched. The CDR3 extends over 15 amino acids. Germline V lookup: CDR1 LNHDA, CDR2 SQIVND (reference sequence). The CDR3: CASSIGGQGNTEAFF. CDR3 in DNA: TGTGCCAGTAGTATTGGGGGACAGGGGAACACTGAAGCTTTCTTT.

The chain recombines TRBV4-3 with TRBJ2-7, with D perhaps matching TRBD1 (6 bases). CDR3 length: 15 residues. Per the germline V gene, CDR1 is LGHNA and CDR2 is YSLEER. Trimming took 0 bases from V and 6 from J, leaving 15 bases between them. CDR3 loop: CASSQEWQGSLEQYF. For the CDR3, the DNA is TGCGCCAGCAGCCAAGAATGGCAGGGGTCTCTCGAGCAGTACTTC.

The V call is TRBV28, the J call TRBJ1-1, with D possibly matching TRBD1 (5 bases). The CDR3 is 13 residues long. Germline assignment: CDR1 MDHEN and CDR2 SYDVKM. V dropped 6 bases and J dropped 5 bases, with 13 bases sitting between them. For the CDR3, the DNA is TGTGCCAGCAGGAAGGCAGGGAGAACTGAAGCTTTCTTT. Amino acids: CASRKAGRTEAFF.

V is TRBV4-2 and J is TRBJ2-7; TRBD2 matches at 12 bases. Germline CDR1 is LGHNA and CDR2 is YNFKEQ. Trimming cost V 0 bases and J 12 bases; bases outside gene matches: 6. This CDR3 has 14 amino acids. The CDR3 protein is CASSQEALAGGSYF. The CDR3 coding sequence is TGTGCCAGCAGCCAAGAGGCACTAGCGGGAGGCTCGTACTTC.

With respect to this clone: Other DNA sequences of this sample code for an identical CDR3. The chain employs TRBV19 and TRBJ2-1; D remains ambiguous. The CDR3 totals 14 residues. Germline V gene lookup returns CDR1 LNHDA and CDR2 SQIVND (reference sequence). The ends were cut back, 5 bases at V and 0 bases at J, with 8 bases in the middle. CDR3 sequence (DNA): TGTGCCAGTAGTCTCGGAAGCTCCTACAATGAGCAGTTCTTC. It specifies CASSLGSSYNEQFF.

The chain is built from TRBV9 and TRBJ2-1; 8 bases line up with TRBD2. V gave up 3 bases and J gave up 2 bases; unmatched junction bases: 4. Germline loops: CDR1 SGDLS, CDR2 YYNGEE. The CDR3 totals 15 residues. The CDR3: CASSGTGLAYNEQFF. The CDR3 DNA follows: TGTGCCAGCAGCGGGACGGGACTAGCCTACAATGAGCAGTTCTTC.

This chain links TRBV5-1 with TRBJ2-2, with D maybe TRBD1 (6 bases). Germline lookup yields CDR1 SGHRS and CDR2 YFSETQ. This CDR3 is built from 15 residues. Trimming stripped 1 base from V and 3 bases from J, with 10 bases between. The CDR3 DNA reads TGCGCCAGCAGCTTGACAGGGCTGGACACCGGGGAGCTGTTTTTT. It translates to CASSLTGLDTGELFF.

The chain carries TRBV4-1 and TRBJ2-5, with 7 bases lining up with TRBD2. The length of the CDR3 is 13 residues. V was pared by 1 base and J by 6 bases, with 2 bases of the junction left unmatched. Germline V gene sequence: CDR1 MGHRA, CDR2 YSYEKL. This CDR3 is CASSQGGGKTQYF. Here the CDR3 DNA reads TGCGCCAGCAGCCAAGGGGGGGGAAAGACCCAGTACTTC.

The V gene is TRBV5-1, the J gene TRBJ1-3; TRBD1 is a possible D gene (5 bases). CDR3 length equals 13 residues. CDR1 and CDR2 from the germline V gene are SGHRS and YFSETQ. Trimming removed 3 bases at V and 6 bases at J, with 10 bases between. The CDR3 DNA reads as TGCGCCAGCAGCTCCTTGGGGGAAAACACCATATATTTT. This translates into CASSSLGENTIYF.

Regarding this clone: Other DNA sequences in this specimen translate into the identical CDR3. Written as DNA, the CDR3 is TGCGCCAGCAGCCCGGGGGGAGACTATGGCTACACCTTC. It is translated as CASSPGGDYGYTF. The rearrangement joins TRBV5-1 to TRBJ1-2; TRBD1 might be the D (5 bases). V was shortened by 4 bases and J by 3 bases, with 10 bases between the two germline ends. The CDR3 contains 13 residues. Per the germline V gene, CDR1 is SGHRS and CDR2 is YFSETQ.

The sample holds many counts of this clone. The sample carries other DNA sequences with the same CDR3. V is TRBV14 and J is TRBJ1-1, with D unresolved. Trimming removed 1 base at V and 0 bases at J, with 3 bases between. CDR1 is SGHDN, CDR2 FVKESK, per germline. The CDR3 consists of 13 residues. The CDR3 reads CASSQGVNTEAFF. The CDR3 bases are TGTGCCAGCAGCCAAGGGGTGAACACTGAAGCTTTCTTT.

V and J are TRBV7-2 and TRBJ2-2; 9 bases fit TRBD2. CDR3 length: 16 amino acids. V was pared by 6 bases and J by 1 base, with 6 bases of the junction left unmatched. Germline assignment: CDR1 SGHTA and CDR2 FQGNSA. CDR3 loop: CASRKRGAENTGELFF. DNA for the CDR3: TGTGCCAGCAGGAAGCGGGGGGCGGAGAACACCGGGGAGCTGTTTTTT.

With respect to this clone: Within the sample, other DNA sequences also encode this same CDR3. The rearrangement links TRBV7-9 to TRBJ1-1; D is unresolved. CDR3 length equals 14 residues. The V gene's germline CDR1 is SEHNR and CDR2 FQNEAQ (reference sequence). V was shortened by 1 base and J by 1 base, with 7 bases between the two germline ends. In DNA, the CDR3 is TGTGCCAGCAGCTTAGAACTGGGGAACACTGAAGCTTTCTTT. Translating gives CASSLELGNTEAFF. Full variable domain (rest looked up from reference TRBV7-9 and TRBJ1-1): DTGVSQNPRHKITKRGQNVTFRCDPISEHNRLYWYRQTLGQGPEFLTYFQNEAQLEKSRLLSDRFSAERPKGSFSTLEIQRTEQGDSAMYLCASSLELGNTEAFFGQGTRLTVV.

The V and J genes are TRBV5-1 and TRBJ2-1, with D tentatively TRBD1 (5 bases). Trimming took 0 bases from V and 4 from J, leaving 11 bases between them. Germline lookup yields CDR1 SGHRS and CDR2 YFSETQ. This CDR3 is built from 15 residues. CDR3 region: CASSLGDRLYNEQFF. The CDR3 DNA reads TGCGCCAGCAGCTTGGGAGACAGATTATACAATGAGCAGTTCTTC. Full variable domain (rest looked up from reference TRBV5-1 and TRBJ2-1): KAGVTQTPRYLIKTRGQQVTLSCSPISGHRSVSWYQQTPGQGLQFLFEYFSETQRNKGNFPGRFSGRQFSNSRSEMNVSTLELGDSALYLCASSLGDRLYNEQFFGPGTRLTVL.

This clone was observed a single time. The V call is TRBV4-3, the J call TRBJ1-5; D might be TRBD1 (6 bases). Germline V lookup: CDR1 LGHNA, CDR2 YSLEER. Between the trimmed V and J ends, which lost 0 bases and 6 bases, there was a span of 12 bases. This CDR3 is 15 amino acids long. For the CDR3, the DNA is TGCGCCAGCAGCCAAGAACGGGGGCTCGGTCAGCCCCAGCATTTT. Amino acid sequence: CASSQERGLGQPQHF.

To note about this clone: Other DNA sequences within the sample encode an identical CDR3. The J gene is TRBJ2-5, the V gene TRBV5-4; D assignment may be TRBD1 or TRBD2 (5 bases each). Germline V lookup: CDR1 SGHNT, CDR2 YYREEE (reference sequence). V lost 4 bases and J 2 bases, leaving 12 bases between the germline ends. The CDR3 is 14 amino acids. The CDR3 nucleotides are TGTGCCAGCAGCCTGGGGACGACTCAAGAGACCCAGTACTTC. It encodes CASSLGTTQETQYF.

As to this clone: Other nucleotide sequences from this sample produce the same CDR3. This chain links TRBV6-1 with TRBJ2-3; 8 bases fit TRBD1. The CDR3 sequence is 14 residues long. Per the germline V gene, CDR1 is MNHNS and CDR2 is SASEGT. J lost 1 base, V lost 6 bases, and 3 bases had no gene match. The DNA for the CDR3 is TGTGCCAGCAGCACAGGGGGTGGCACAGATACGCAGTATTTT. Translating it yields CASSTGGGTDTQYF.

This sequence joins TRBV7-2 and TRBJ2-7; the match to TRBD2 covers 8 bases. CDR3 size: 14 residues. Looked up from germline, CDR1 is SGHTA and CDR2 is FQGNSA. Germline trimming cut 4 bases from V and 5 bases from J; bases unmatched to any gene: 7. The CDR3 region is CASSSYTSGDEQYF. CDR3 in DNA: TGTGCCAGCAGCTCTTATACTAGCGGTGACGAGCAGTACTTC.

The chain combines TRBV7-9 with TRBJ2-7; 7 bases line up with TRBD2. Trimming at V came to 2 bases and at J to 7 bases, leaving 8 bases not matched to a gene. The CDR3 extends over 14 amino acids. CDR1 is SEHNR and CDR2 is FQNEAQ in the germline V gene (reference sequence). CDR3 amino acids: CASSLQGGKREQYF. Written as DNA, the CDR3 is TGTGCCAGCAGCTTACAGGGAGGGAAGAGAGAGCAGTACTTC.

This clone has a single count. The rearrangement joins TRBV4-1 to TRBJ2-7; TRBD2 aligns across 9 bases. This CDR3 has 15 residues. V was pared by 4 bases and J by 4 bases, with 8 bases of the junction left unmatched. Looked up from germline, CDR1 is MGHRA and CDR2 is YSYEKL. This CDR3 reads CASSLAAGGLYEQYF. In DNA form, the CDR3 reads TGCGCCAGCAGCCTGGCGGCGGGGGGGCTGTACGAGCAGTACTTC.

The rearrangement links TRBV10-3 to TRBJ2-7; 9 positions match TRBD1. The CDR3 totals 20 residues. V gave up 4 bases and J gave up 2 bases; unmatched junction bases: 21. Germline CDR1 and CDR2: ENHRY and SYGVKD. The CDR3 DNA is TGTGCCATCAGTGGGGTACCGGGACAGGGAAGGAAGTTGGGACCCTACGAGCAGTACTTC. Protein sequence: CAISGVPGQGRKLGPYEQYF.

The chain is built from TRBV2 and TRBJ2-1; 12 nucleotides align to TRBD1. V was clipped by 6 bases and J by 9 bases; unmatched bases: 6. CDR1 and CDR2 (germline): SNHLY, FYNNEI. This CDR3 comprises 14 residues. The CDR3 DNA reads TGTGCCAGCAGAGGGGACAGGGGGCCTAGTGAGCAGTTCTTC. It codes for CASRGDRGPSEQFF.